This T cell receptor beta chain was profiled in a study of shared clonotypes between healthy human individuals. Genomic DNA of every subset was divided equally among multiple immunoSEQ plates. Assay used: immunoSEQ multiplex PCR; TCRdb lists only in-frame clones, some missing. The sample shows about 110,000 clones, approximately 70% of them seen only once. The CDR3 runs 18 residues. V was cut by 0 bases and J by 4 bases, with 22 bases left in between. Per the germline V gene, CDR1 is SQVTM and CDR2 is ANQGSEA. Regarding this clone: The antigen is unknown.

Study-level findings and limits: Around 5% of naive CD4 clonotypes were common to several donors.

The chain carries TRBV29-1 and TRBJ2-1; the D call may be TRBD1 or TRBD2 (5 bases each). The sequence derives from a young woman in good health. What was sequenced was memory CD8+ T cells sorted from blood. Specified subset: CD45RO+ cells pooled with CCR7-negative TemRA cells. The CDR3 is CSVEDLGTGEPFYNEQFF. CDR3 bases: TGCAGCGTTGAAGATCTGGGGACCGGGGAACCCTTTTACAATGAGCAGTTCTTC.